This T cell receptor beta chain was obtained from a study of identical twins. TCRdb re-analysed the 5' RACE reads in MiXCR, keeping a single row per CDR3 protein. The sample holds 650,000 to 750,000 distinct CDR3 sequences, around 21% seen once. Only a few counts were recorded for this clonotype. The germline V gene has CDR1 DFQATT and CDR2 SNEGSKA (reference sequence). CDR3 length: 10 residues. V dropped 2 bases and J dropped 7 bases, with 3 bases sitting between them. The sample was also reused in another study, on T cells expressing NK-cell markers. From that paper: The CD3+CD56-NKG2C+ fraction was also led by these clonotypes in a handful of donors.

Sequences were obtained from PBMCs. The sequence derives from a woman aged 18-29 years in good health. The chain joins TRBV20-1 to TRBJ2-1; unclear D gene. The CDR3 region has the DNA TGCAGTGCTAGAAGTAATGAGCAGTTCTTC. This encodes CSARSNEQFF.